The following is a T cell receptor (beta chain) sequence with its context. What it binds is unknown. This entry is derived from a study of cytomegalovirus exposure and HLA in healthy donors. Turning to the study itself: Most donors, 81% of several hundred genotyped, fell in the Caucasian-associated ancestry cluster.

Amplification used 60 Vbeta primers and 13 Jbeta primers. Profiled with immunoSEQ multiplex PCR; TCRdb holds only in-frame clones, not every one. The repertoire has 90,000 or so clones, around 76% of them found once; the top ten carry around a tenth. When sampled, the donors appeared nominally healthy, though they likely had unrecorded immune exposures. Findings and limits, study-wide: A later analysis found TCR association rates differed by HLA locus, highest for DRB1 and lowest for HLA-C.

Trimming took 3 bases from V and 3 from J; bases not matched to a gene: 10. Germline CDR1 reads SGDLS; CDR2 reads YYNGEE. The CDR3 is made up of 17 amino acids. The chain combines TRBV9 with TRBJ2-2; 8 bases map to TRBD2. The sequenced sample was PBMCs. This TCR was recovered from a man younger than 40 in good health and CMV-seropositive. CDR3 sequence: CASSASGLEFYTGELFF. The CDR3 DNA sequence: TGTGCCAGCAGCGCATCGGGACTAGAATTTTACACCGGGGAGCTGTTTTTT.